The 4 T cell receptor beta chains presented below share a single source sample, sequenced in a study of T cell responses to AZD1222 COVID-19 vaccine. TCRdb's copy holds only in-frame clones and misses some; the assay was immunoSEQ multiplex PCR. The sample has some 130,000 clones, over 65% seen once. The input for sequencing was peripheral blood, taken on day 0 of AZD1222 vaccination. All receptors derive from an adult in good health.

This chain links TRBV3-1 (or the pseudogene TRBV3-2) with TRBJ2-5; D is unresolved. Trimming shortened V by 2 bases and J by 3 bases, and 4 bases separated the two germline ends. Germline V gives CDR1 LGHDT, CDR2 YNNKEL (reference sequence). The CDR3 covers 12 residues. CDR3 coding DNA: TGTGCCAGCAGCCAAACAGAAGAGACCCAGTACTTC. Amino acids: CASSQTEETQYF.

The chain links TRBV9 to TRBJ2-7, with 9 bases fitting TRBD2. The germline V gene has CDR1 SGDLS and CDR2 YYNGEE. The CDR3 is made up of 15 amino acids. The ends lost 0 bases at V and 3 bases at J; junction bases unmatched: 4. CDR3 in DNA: TGTGCCAGCAGCGTAGCGGCGGGGGGGCGCTACGAGCAGTACTTC. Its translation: CASSVAAGGRYEQYF.

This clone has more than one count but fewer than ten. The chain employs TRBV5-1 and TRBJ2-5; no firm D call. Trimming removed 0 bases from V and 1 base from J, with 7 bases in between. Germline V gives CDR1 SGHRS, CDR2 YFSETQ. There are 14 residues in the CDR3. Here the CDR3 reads CASSLEFAQETQYF. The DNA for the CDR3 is TGCGCCAGCAGCTTGGAATTTGCCCAAGAGACCCAGTACTTC.

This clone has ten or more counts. In DNA, the CDR3 is TGTGCCAGCAAGAATCAGGGGGCTAACTATGGCTACACCTTC. Amino acid sequence: CASKNQGANYGYTF. V is TRBV19 and J is TRBJ1-2; TRBD1 matches at 7 bases. This CDR3 is built from 14 residues. V lost 9 bases, J lost 0 bases, and 7 bases stayed unmatched. Germline V CDR1 and CDR2: LNHDA, SQIVND (reference sequence).